The present T cell receptor (beta chain) was sequenced within a study of CD8 T cells in ankylosing spondylitis. Notes on the study in general: In ankylosing spondylitis blood, a motif of 7 to 9 highly homologous TCR beta variants appeared characteristic.

Germline V CDR1 and CDR2: SGHRS, YFSETQ. The CDR3 loop spans 13 amino acids. This clonotype came up many times. Its target is unknown. Germline and junction disagree at one end, which may indicate a read error. TCR beta libraries were made by quantitative 5'-RACE with molecular barcodes. TCRdb re-analysed the 5' RACE reads in MiXCR, keeping a single row per CDR3 protein. The sample has a few hundred thousand distinct CDR3 sequences; about 16% are singletons. This TCR derives from a male donor with ankylosing spondylitis. This chain uses TRBV5-1 with TRBJ1-2; D uncertain. The sample taken for sequencing was blood, either unsorted or a sorted T cell fraction (not recorded which). CDR3 DNA sequence: TGTGCCAGCAGTTTAACCGAGAACTATGGCTACACCTTC. Translation gives CASSLTENYGYTF.